The present TCR beta chain was sequenced within a study of OX40 agonist ivuxolimab in advanced cancers. Regarding the study as a whole: The antigens recognized by the expanded peripheral T cells, that is their antigen specificity, were not determined. Certain nonresponding patients likewise had low normalized T-cell clonal expansion. The CD4+ and CD8+ T cells in the blood had expanded clonally by week 6 at 0.1 to 3.0 mg/kg.

TCRdb's table, derived via immunoSEQ multiplex PCR, lists solely in-frame clones and lacks some. The sample records tens of thousands of clones, roughly nine tenths being singletons. Worth noting for this clone: As yet, its antigen is unknown.

V lost 4 bases and J 2 bases, leaving 5 bases between the germline ends. The CDR3 sequence is 12 residues long. Germline V gene sequence: CDR1 LNHDA, CDR2 SQIVND (reference sequence). Material: CD4+ or CD8+ T cells sorted from blood, obtained in a trial of the OX40 agonist ivuxolimab. This receptor was obtained from an adult with an advanced solid tumor such as melanoma, head and neck, liver or kidney cancer. This sequence joins TRBV19 and TRBJ1-1; D ambiguous. The CDR3 sequence: CASSTGNTEAFF. The DNA of the CDR3 is TGTGCCAGTAGTACAGGTAACACTGAAGCTTTCTTT.